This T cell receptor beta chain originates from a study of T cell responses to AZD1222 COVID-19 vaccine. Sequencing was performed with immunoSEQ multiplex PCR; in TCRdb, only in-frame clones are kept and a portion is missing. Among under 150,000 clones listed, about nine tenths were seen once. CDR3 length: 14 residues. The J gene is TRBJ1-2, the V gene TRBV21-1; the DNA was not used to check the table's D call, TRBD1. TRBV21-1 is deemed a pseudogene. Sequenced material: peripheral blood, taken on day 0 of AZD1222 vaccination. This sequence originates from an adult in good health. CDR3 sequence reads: CASSGRDRVYGYTF. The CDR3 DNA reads TGTGCCAGCAGCGGCCGGGACAGGGTTTATGGCTACACCTTC.